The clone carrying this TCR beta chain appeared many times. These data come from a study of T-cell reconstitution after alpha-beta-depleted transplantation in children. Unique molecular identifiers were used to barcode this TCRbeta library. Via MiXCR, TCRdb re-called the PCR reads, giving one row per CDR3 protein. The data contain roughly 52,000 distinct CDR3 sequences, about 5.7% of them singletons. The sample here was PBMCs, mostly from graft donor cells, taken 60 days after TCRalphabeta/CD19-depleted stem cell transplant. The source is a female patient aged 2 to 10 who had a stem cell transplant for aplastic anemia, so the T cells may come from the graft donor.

The CDR3 DNA follows: TGTGCCACCAGTGACTGGGGCTCCTACAATGAGCAGTTCTTC. This translates into CATSDWGSYNEQFF. The chain has TRBV24-1 and TRBJ2-1; D not certain. Germline loops: CDR1 KGHDR, CDR2 SFDVKD. Between the trimmed V and J ends, which lost 4 bases and 0 bases, there was a span of 6 bases. The CDR3 is made up of 14 amino acids.